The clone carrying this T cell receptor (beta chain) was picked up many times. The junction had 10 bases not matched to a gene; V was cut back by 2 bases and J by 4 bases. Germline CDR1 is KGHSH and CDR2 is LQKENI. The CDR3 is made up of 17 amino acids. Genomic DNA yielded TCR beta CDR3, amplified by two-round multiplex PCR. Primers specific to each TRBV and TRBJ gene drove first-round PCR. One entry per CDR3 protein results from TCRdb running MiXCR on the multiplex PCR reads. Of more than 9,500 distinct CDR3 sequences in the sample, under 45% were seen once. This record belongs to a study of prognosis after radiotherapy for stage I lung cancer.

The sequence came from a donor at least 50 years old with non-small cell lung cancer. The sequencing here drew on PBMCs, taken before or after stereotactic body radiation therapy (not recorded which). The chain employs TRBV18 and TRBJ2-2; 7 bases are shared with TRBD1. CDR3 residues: CASSPRQGTTSTGELFF. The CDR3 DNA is TGTGCCAGCTCACCAAGACAGGGAACTACAAGCACCGGGGAGCTGTTTTTT.